Below, 21 T cell receptor beta chains from the same sample are listed, as sequenced in a study of cytomegalovirus exposure and HLA in healthy donors. PCR employed 60 Vbeta and 13 Jbeta primers. This table comes from immunoSEQ multiplex PCR, and its TCRdb copy is limited to in-frame clones, with some not included. The table has about 160,000 clones, roughly 82% seen once. The sample was PBMCs. Receptor source: a man aged 45-60 years in good health and CMV-seropositive.

The chain recombines TRBV2 with TRBJ2-3; the match to TRBD2 covers 12 bases. Per the germline V gene, CDR1 is SNHLY and CDR2 is FYNNEI. The CDR3 extends over 14 amino acids. V was pared by 4 bases and J by 5 bases, with 1 base of the junction left unmatched. The CDR3 nucleotides are TGTGCCAGCAGTGGGGGACTAGCGGGAGATACGCAGTATTTT. It encodes CASSGGLAGDTQYF.

V is TRBV2 and J is TRBJ2-7; D ambiguous. V gave up 8 bases and J gave up 4 bases, with 18 bases separating them. There are 14 residues in the CDR3. The germline gives CDR1 SNHLY, CDR2 FYNNEI. The CDR3 spells CASSSAWQPYEQYF. The CDR3 DNA sequence: TGTGCCAGCTCAAGCGCTTGGCAGCCGTACGAGCAGTACTTC. Using reference TRBV2 and TRBJ2-7 for the parts outside the CDR3, the full variable domain is EPEVTQTPSHQVTQMGQEVILRCVPISNHLYFYWYRQILGQKVEFLVSFYNNEISEKSEIFDDQFSVERPDGSNFTLKIRSTKLEDSAMYFCASSSAWQPYEQYFGPGTRLTVT.

The genes are TRBV29-1 and TRBJ1-1; TRBD1 might be the D (5 bases). The CDR3 sequence is 13 residues long. Germline V gene lookup returns CDR1 SQVTM and CDR2 ANQGSEA. The V end was cut by 4 bases, the J end by 0 bases, with 9 bases between. Here the CDR3 reads CSVASGMNTEAFF. CDR3 bases: TGCAGCGTTGCGTCAGGGATGAACACTGAAGCTTTCTTT.

The chain links TRBV4-1 to TRBJ1-4; 9 nucleotides agree with TRBD1. CDR3 length equals 18 residues. Germline trimming cut 4 bases from V and 2 bases from J; bases unmatched to any gene: 11. CDR1 is MGHRA and CDR2 is YSYEKL in the germline V gene. CDR3 DNA: TGCGCCAGCAGCCGAATACAGGGGGCGCCTTGGACTAATGAAAAACTGTTTTTT. It is translated as CASSRIQGAPWTNEKLFF.

The chain uses TRBV5-1 and TRBJ2-5; 8 nucleotides line up with TRBD2. Germline loops: CDR1 SGHRS, CDR2 YFSETQ. V trimming: 4 bases; J trimming: 2 bases; junction bases outside the gene matches: 10. The CDR3 has 16 residues. The CDR3 region has the DNA TGCGCCAGCAGCCTATTAGCGGGGATTGGACAAGAGACCCAGTACTTC. This codes for CASSLLAGIGQETQYF.

The CDR3 protein is CASSLLGRDSLNSPLHF. The DNA for the CDR3 is TGTGCCAGCAGTTTGTTGGGTCGGGACAGTCTAAATTCACCCCTCCACTTT. This chain links TRBV28 with TRBJ1-6; 7 bases are shared with TRBD1. The V segment lost 3 bases and the J segment 7 bases; nucleotides outside the gene matches: 12. There are 17 residues in the CDR3. Germline values: CDR1 MDHEN, CDR2 SYDVKM. The variable domain in full, with the rest retrieved from reference TRBV28 and TRBJ1-6, is DVKVTQSSRYLVKRTGEKVFLECVQDMDHENMFWYRQDPGLGLRLIYFSYDVKMKEKGDIPEGYSVSREKKERFSLILESASTNQTSMYLCASSLLGRDSLNSPLHFGNGTRLTVT.

V is TRBV28 and J is TRBJ1-6, with TRBD1 as a possible D gene (5 bases). This CDR3 region has 10 residues. V dropped 11 bases and J dropped 10 bases, with 9 bases sitting between them. Germline V gives CDR1 MDHEN, CDR2 SYDVKM. The CDR3 spells CAGGDSPLHF. The DNA of the CDR3 is TGTGCCGGAGGGGACTCACCCCTCCACTTT.

The chain recombines TRBV7-9 with TRBJ1-3; a possible D gene is TRBD1 (5 bases). CDR1 is SEHNR, CDR2 FQNEAQ, per germline (reference sequence). The CDR3 consists of 13 residues. V lost 5 bases and J 0 bases, leaving 5 bases between the germline ends. CDR3 in DNA: TGTGCCAGCAGCGACAGCTCTGGAAACACCATATATTTT. Its translation: CASSDSSGNTIYF. Complete variable domain (other parts from reference TRBV7-9 and TRBJ1-3): DTGVSQNPRHKITKRGQNVTFRCDPISEHNRLYWYRQTLGQGPEFLTYFQNEAQLEKSRLLSDRFSAERPKGSFSTLEIQRTEQGDSAMYLCASSDSSGNTIYFGEGSWLTVV.

This clone was picked up a small number of times. This chain joins TRBV10-3 and TRBJ2-7; TRBD2 agrees at 10 bases. Per the germline V gene, CDR1 is ENHRY and CDR2 is SYGVKD. There are 16 residues in the CDR3. The ends lost 8 bases at V and 0 bases at J; junction bases unmatched: 10. The CDR3 bases are TGTGCCATCGGACTAGCGGATACAATTTACTCCTACGAGCAGTACTTC. Amino acids: CAIGLADTIYSYEQYF.

On this clone itself: The junction and the germline gene differ at one end; a read error may be behind it. The rearrangement uses TRBV14 and TRBJ1-1; no reliable D call. CDR3 length: 13 residues. Germline V gene lookup returns CDR1 SGHDN and CDR2 FVKESK. The CDR3 is CASSKERWAAAFF. CDR3 sequence (DNA): TGTGCCAGCAGCAAAGAAAGGTGGGCCGCGGCTTTCTTT.

About this clone itself: Other DNA sequences in this sample translate to the same CDR3. V usage is TRBV28 and J usage is TRBJ1-5, with a possible D match to TRBD1 (5 bases). V was trimmed by 2 bases and J by 2 bases, leaving 13 bases between them. CDR3 length: 16 amino acids. The germline gives CDR1 MDHEN, CDR2 SYDVKM. CDR3 DNA: TGTGCCAGCAGTTTAGGGGGAGGGGACGGCAATCAGCCCCAGCATTTT. This encodes CASSLGGGDGNQPQHF.

The chain is built from TRBV5-6 and TRBJ2-4; D might be TRBD1 (7 bases). The CDR3 runs 18 residues. Germline values: CDR1 SGHDT, CDR2 YYEEEE. Trimming took off 0 bases at V and 2 bases at J, with 18 bases between the two ends. CDR3 DNA: TGTGCCAGCAGCTTGGGGGCCAGGGGGGATCCAACCAAAAACATTCAGTACTTC. Residues: CASSLGARGDPTKNIQYF.

V usage is TRBV10-3 and J usage is TRBJ1-2; the match to TRBD1 covers 7 bases. Germline assignment: CDR1 ENHRY and CDR2 SYGVKD. CDR3 length: 15 amino acids. The V segment lost 2 bases and the J segment 3 bases; nucleotides outside the gene matches: 6. CDR3 residues: CAISEPSTGYYGYTF. CDR3 bases: TGTGCCATCAGTGAGCCGTCGACAGGGTACTATGGCTACACCTTC.

The J gene is TRBJ2-3, the V gene TRBV30, with D possibly matching TRBD2 (6 bases). V was shortened by 3 bases and J by 0 bases, with 16 bases between the two germline ends. Germline V gene sequence: CDR1 GTSNPN, CDR2 SVGIG (reference sequence). The CDR3 covers 16 residues. CDR3 nucleotides: TGTGCCTGGAGCCCAGGGACTCCTCGTAGCACAGATACGCAGTATTTT. Its translation: CAWSPGTPRSTDTQYF.

CDR3 sequence reads: CASSYTGESNQPQHF. In DNA form, the CDR3 reads TGTGCCAGCAGTTATACAGGGGAAAGCAATCAGCCCCAGCATTTT. The chain couples TRBV6-5 to TRBJ1-5, with TRBD1 matching 7 bases. The CDR3 contains 15 residues. Germline V gene data show CDR1 as MNHEY and CDR2 as SVGAGI. V lost 3 bases to trimming and J lost 1 base; unmatched junction nucleotides: 3.

As regards this clone: One end of the junction fails to match germline, which may point to a read error. This chain connects TRBV7-9 to TRBJ2-2; 11 nucleotides line up with TRBD2. In germline, CDR1 is SEHNR, CDR2 FQNEAQ (reference sequence). The CDR3 length is 16 residues. The CDR3 sequence is CSSSPIAGGQTGELFF. For the CDR3, the DNA is TGTTCCAGCAGCCCGATAGCGGGAGGGCAAACCGGGGAGCTGTTTTTT.

This clone was recorded a few times. The chain recombines TRBV28 with TRBJ2-5; 8 bases map to TRBD1. Near its end, the DNA agrees better with TRBJ2-7, so the J call may be wrong. This CDR3 is built from 16 residues. Germline CDR1 MDHEN, CDR2 SYDVKM. The CDR3 region is CASSPPGQVTSYEQYF. The DNA for the CDR3 is TGTGCCAGCAGTCCTCCGGGACAGGTCACCTCCTACGAGCAGTACTTC.

The chain carries TRBV5-8 and TRBJ2-7; D possibly corresponds to TRBD2 (7 bases). Trimming took 0 bases from V and 0 from J, leaving 13 bases between them. This CDR3 is 16 amino acids long. Germline V CDR1 and CDR2: SGHTS, YDEGEE. CDR3 sequence reads: CASSLGGGRYSYEQYF. The CDR3 DNA follows: TGTGCCAGCAGCTTGGGGGGGGGCAGGTACTCCTACGAGCAGTACTTC.

V and J are TRBV30 and TRBJ2-3; a possible D gene is TRBD2 (7 bases). CDR3 length: 15 residues. V was trimmed by 3 bases and J by 1 base, leaving 14 bases between them. In germline, CDR1 is GTSNPN, CDR2 SVGIG (reference sequence). The CDR3 nucleotides are TGTGCCTGGAGCCCAGGGAGGGGGGGCACAGATACGCAGTATTTT. This codes for CAWSPGRGGTDTQYF.

The chain carries TRBV19 and TRBJ1-2; D may be TRBD1 (5 bases). The CDR3 sequence is 16 residues long. V lost 5 bases, J lost 2 bases, and 18 bases lay in between. Germline-derived CDR1 and CDR2 are LNHDA and SQIVND (reference sequence). CDR3 in amino acids: CASSSQGGWSNYGYTF. The CDR3 DNA reads as TGTGCCAGTAGTTCCCAGGGTGGCTGGAGCAACTATGGCTACACCTTC.

The chain links TRBV11-2 to TRBJ2-3; D unclear. The V end was cut by 5 bases, the J end by 4 bases, with 7 bases between. The germline CDR1 and CDR2 sequences are SGHAT and FQNNGV. The CDR3 has 12 amino acids. DNA for the CDR3: TGTGCCAGCAGCCTCCTAGCAGATACGCAGTATTTT. Translated, it gives CASSLLADTQYF.